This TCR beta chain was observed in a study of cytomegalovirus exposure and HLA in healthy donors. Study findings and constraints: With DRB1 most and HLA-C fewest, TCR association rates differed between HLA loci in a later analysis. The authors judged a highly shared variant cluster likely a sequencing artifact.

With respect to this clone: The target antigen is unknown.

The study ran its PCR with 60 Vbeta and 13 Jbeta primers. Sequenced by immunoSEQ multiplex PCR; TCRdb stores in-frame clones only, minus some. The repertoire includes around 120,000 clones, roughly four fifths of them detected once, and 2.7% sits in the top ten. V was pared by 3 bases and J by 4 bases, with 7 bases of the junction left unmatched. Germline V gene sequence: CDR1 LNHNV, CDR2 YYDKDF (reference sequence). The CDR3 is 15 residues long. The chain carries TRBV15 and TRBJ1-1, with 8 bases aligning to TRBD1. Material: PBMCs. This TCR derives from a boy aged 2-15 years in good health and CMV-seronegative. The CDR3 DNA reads TGTGCCACCAGCAGCCCCAGGGGGCCCCGCACTGAAGCTTTCTTT. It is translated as CATSSPRGPRTEAFF.